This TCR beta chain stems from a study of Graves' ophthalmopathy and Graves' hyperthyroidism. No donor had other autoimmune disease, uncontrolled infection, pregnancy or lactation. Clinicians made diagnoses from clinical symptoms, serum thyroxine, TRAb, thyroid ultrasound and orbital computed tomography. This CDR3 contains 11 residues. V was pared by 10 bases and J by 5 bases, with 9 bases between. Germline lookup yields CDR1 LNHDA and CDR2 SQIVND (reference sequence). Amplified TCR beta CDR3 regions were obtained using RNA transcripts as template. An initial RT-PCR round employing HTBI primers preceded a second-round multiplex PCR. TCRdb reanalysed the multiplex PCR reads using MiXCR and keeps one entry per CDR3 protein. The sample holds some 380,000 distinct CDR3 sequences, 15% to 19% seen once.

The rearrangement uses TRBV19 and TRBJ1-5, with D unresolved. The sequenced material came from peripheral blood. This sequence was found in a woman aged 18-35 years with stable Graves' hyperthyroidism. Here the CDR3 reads CAIGPDQPQHF. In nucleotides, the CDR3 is TGTGCCATTGGGCCGGATCAGCCCCAGCATTTT.